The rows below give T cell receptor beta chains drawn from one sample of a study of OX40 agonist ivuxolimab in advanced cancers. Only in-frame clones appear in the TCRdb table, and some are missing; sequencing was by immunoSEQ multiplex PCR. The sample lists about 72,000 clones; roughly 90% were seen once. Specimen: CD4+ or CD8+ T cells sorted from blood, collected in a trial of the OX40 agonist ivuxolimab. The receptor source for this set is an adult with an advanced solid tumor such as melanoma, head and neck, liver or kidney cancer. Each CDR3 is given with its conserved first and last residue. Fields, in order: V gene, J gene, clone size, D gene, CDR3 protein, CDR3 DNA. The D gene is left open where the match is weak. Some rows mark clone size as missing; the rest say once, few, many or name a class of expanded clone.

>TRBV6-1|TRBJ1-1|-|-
CASTRQNTEAFF
TGTGCCAGCACCAGGCAGAACACTGAAGCTTTCTTT
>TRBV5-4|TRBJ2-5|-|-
CASSKGMETQYF
TGTGCCAGCAGCAAAGGGATGGAGACCCAGTACTTC
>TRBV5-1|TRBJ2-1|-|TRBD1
CASSRDRGLAYNEQFF
TGCGCCAGCAGCCGGGACAGGGGATTGGCCTACAATGAGCAGTTCTTC
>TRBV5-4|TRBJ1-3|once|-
CASSVLGSGNTIYF
TGTGCCAGCAGTGTCCTCGGCTCTGGAAACACCATATATTTT
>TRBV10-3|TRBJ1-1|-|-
CAISERPGQKEAFF
TGTGCCATCAGTGAGCGGCCAGGACAGAAAGAAGCTTTCTTT
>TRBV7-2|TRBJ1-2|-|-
CASSPHMGGYGYTF
TGTGCCAGCAGCCCCCACATGGGCGGCTATGGCTACACCTTC
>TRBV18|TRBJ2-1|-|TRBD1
CASSLNRGLGNEQFF
TGTGCCAGCTCTCTGAACAGGGGCCTAGGGAATGAGCAGTTCTTC
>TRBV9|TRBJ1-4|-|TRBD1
CASSEGGHNEKLFF
TGTGCCAGCAGCGAAGGGGGCCACAATGAAAAACTGTTTTTT
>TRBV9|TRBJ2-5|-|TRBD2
CASSDSDGREQETQYF
TGTGCCAGCAGCGATTCGGACGGGAGGGAGCAAGAGACCCAGTACTTC
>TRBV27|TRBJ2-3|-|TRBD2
CASRSTRTSGNPLRGTDTQYF
TGTGCCAGCAGATCTACCAGGACTAGCGGGAATCCCCTAAGGGGCACAGATACGCAGTATTTT
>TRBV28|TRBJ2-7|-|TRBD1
CASSTGTASYEQYF
TGTGCCAGCAGCACCGGGACAGCCTCCTACGAGCAGTACTTC
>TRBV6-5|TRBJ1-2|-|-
CASSYSAGISYGYTF
TGTGCCAGCAGTTACTCTGCAGGGATAAGCTATGGCTACACCTTC
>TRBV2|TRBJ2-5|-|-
CASSGPLARQVQETQYF
TGTGCCAGCAGCGGTCCCCTGGCCCGACAGGTTCAAGAGACCCAGTACTTC
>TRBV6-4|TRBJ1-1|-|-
CASSERYGTEAFF
TGTGCCAGCAGTGAGAGGTACGGGACTGAAGCTTTCTTT
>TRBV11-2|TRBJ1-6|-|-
CASSPREVSPLHF
TGTGCCAGCAGCCCCAGGGAGGTGTCACCCCTCCACTTT
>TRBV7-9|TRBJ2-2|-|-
CASSSNIVSGELFF
TGTGCCAGCAGCTCCAATATCGTGTCCGGGGAGCTGTTTTTT
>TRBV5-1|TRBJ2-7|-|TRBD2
CASTPTAGVSYEQYF
TGCGCCAGCACGCCCACCGCGGGGGTTTCCTACGAGCAGTACTTC
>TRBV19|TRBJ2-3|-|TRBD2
CASSPGTSGRVGADTQYF
TGTGCCAGTAGTCCAGGGACTAGCGGGAGGGTAGGAGCAGATACGCAGTATTTT
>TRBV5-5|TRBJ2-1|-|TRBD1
CASSGPRDRTTIGQFF
TGTGCCAGCAGCGGGCCCCGGGACAGGACTACAATTGGGCAGTTCTTC
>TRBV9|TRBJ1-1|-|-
CASSGGVYQRAFF
TGTGCCAGCAGCGGAGGGGTCTATCAGAGGGCTTTCTTT
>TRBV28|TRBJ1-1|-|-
CASRRWNTEAFF
TGTGCCAGCAGACGGTGGAACACTGAAGCTTTCTTT
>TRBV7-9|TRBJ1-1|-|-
CASSPDMNTEAFF
TGTGCCAGCAGCCCGGACATGAACACTGAAGCTTTCTTT
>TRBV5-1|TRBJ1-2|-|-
CASSLTRLRENGYTF
TGCGCCAGCAGCTTGACTCGTCTTAGGGAGAATGGCTACACCTTC
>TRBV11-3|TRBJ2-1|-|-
CASSLQSGYNEQFF
TGTGCCAGCAGCTTACAATCAGGCTACAATGAGCAGTTCTTC
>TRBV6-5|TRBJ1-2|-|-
CASSYRQNYGYTF
TGTGCCAGCAGTTATAGACAGAACTATGGCTACACCTTC
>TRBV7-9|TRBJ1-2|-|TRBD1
CASTQGGSGGYTF
TGTGCCAGCACCCAGGGGGGCTCAGGGGGCTACACCTTC
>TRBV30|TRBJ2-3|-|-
CAWTRADTQYF
TGTGCCTGGACGAGAGCAGATACGCAGTATTTT
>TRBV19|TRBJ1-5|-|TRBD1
CASSTRQGGNQPQHF
TGTGCCAGTAGTACTAGACAGGGAGGCAATCAGCCCCAGCATTTT
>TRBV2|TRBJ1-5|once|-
CASNDYSVGNQPQHF
TGTGCCAGCAACGACTATAGTGTGGGCAATCAGCCCCAGCATTTT
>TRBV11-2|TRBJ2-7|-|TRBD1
CASSRNDRDGEQYF
TGTGCCAGCAGCCGAAACGACAGGGACGGCGAGCAGTACTTC
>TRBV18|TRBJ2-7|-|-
CASSPTPTSSYEQYF
TGTGCCAGCTCACCAACGCCGACGAGCTCCTACGAGCAGTACTTC
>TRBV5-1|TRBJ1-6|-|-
CASSSGQRNSPLHF
TGCGCCAGCAGCTCAGGACAGCGTAATTCACCCCTCCACTTT
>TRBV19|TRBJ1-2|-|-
CASTNGDGRGNYGYTF
TGTGCCAGTACCAATGGGGACGGGCGGGGCAACTATGGCTACACCTTC
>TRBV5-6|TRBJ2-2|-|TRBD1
CASSWTGTGELFF
TGTGCCAGCAGCTGGACAGGGACCGGGGAGCTGTTTTTT
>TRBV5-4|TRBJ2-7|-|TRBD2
CASSSPASGSSYEQYF
TGTGCCAGCAGCTCCCCAGCTAGCGGGAGTTCCTACGAGCAGTACTTC
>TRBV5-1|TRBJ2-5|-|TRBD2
CASSFAGGQETQYF
TGCGCCAGCAGCTTTGCGGGAGGTCAAGAGACCCAGTACTTC
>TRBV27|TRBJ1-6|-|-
CASSSPGGVGSPLHF
TGTGCCAGCAGCTCCCCGGGAGGCGTTGGTTCACCCCTCCACTTT
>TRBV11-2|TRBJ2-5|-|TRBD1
CASSLPITGVQETQYF
TGTGCCAGCAGCTTACCGATTACAGGGGTTCAAGAGACCCAGTACTTC
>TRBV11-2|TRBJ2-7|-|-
CASSLGRFEQYF
TGTGCCAGCAGCTTAGGTCGGTTCGAGCAGTACTTC
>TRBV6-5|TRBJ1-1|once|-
CASSYLKTGGTEAFF
TGTGCCAGCAGTTACTTGAAGACAGGCGGAACTGAAGCTTTCTTT
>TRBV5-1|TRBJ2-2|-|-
CASSSQGTGNTGELFF
TGCGCCAGCAGCTCTCAGGGGACCGGGAACACCGGGGAGCTGTTTTTT
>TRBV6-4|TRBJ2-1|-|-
CASSNEEGDEQFF
TGTGCCAGCAGTAACGAGGAGGGAGATGAGCAGTTCTTC
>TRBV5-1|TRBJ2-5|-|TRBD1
CASSRGGQAGETQYF
TGCGCCAGCAGCCGTGGGGGACAGGCGGGAGAGACCCAGTACTTC
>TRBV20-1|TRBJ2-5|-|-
CSARRETQYF
TGCAGTGCTAGAAGGGAGACCCAGTACTTC
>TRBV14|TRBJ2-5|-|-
CASSQEGFGETQYF
TGTGCCAGCAGCCAAGAAGGGTTCGGAGAGACCCAGTACTTC
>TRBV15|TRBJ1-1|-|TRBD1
CATSRETGGRTEAFF
TGTGCCACCAGCAGGGAGACAGGGGGGCGAACTGAAGCTTTCTTT
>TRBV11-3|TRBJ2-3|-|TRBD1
CASSLGDRVSTDTQYF
TGTGCCAGCAGCTTAGGAGACAGGGTGAGCACAGATACGCAGTATTTT
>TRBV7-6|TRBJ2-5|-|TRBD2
CASSPKVGGDRGTQYF
TGTGCCAGCAGCCCTAAGGTCGGGGGGGACCGGGGGACCCAGTACTTC